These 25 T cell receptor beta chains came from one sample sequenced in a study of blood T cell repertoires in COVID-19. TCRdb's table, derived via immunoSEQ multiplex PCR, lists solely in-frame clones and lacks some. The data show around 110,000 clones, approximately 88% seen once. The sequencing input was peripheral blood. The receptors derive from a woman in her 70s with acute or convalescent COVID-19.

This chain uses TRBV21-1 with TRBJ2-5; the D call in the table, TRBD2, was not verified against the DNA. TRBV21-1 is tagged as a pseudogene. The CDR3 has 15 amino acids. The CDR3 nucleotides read TGTGCCAGCAGCAAAGAGGAGGGACTCCAAGAGACCCAGTACTTC. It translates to CASSKEEGLQETQYF.

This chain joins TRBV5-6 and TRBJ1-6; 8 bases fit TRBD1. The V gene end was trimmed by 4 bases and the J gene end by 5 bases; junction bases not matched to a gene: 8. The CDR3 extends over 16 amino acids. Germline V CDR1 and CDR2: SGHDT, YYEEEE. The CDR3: CASSTRTGLNNSPLHF. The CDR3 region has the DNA TGTGCCAGCAGCACGCGGACAGGGTTGAATAATTCACCCCTCCACTTT.

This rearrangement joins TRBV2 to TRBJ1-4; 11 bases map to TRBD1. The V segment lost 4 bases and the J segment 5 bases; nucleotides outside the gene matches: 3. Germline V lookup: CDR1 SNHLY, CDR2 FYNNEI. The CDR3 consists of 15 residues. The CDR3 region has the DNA TGTGCCAGCAGTGTTGGGACAGGGGGAAATGAAAAACTGTTTTTT. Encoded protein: CASSVGTGGNEKLFF.

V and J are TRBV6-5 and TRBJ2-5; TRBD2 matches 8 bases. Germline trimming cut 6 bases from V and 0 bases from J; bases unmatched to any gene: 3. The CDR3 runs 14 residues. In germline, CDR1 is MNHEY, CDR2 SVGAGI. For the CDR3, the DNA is TGTGCCAGCAGCCCAGCGGGGGACCAAGAGACCCAGTACTTC. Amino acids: CASSPAGDQETQYF.

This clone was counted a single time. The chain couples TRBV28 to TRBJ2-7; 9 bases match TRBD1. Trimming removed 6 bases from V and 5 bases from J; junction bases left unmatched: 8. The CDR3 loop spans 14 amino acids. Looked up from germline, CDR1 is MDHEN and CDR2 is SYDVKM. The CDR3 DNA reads TGTGCCAGCAGGGGCGGGACAGGGACCCACGAGCAGTACTTC. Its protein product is CASRGGTGTHEQYF.

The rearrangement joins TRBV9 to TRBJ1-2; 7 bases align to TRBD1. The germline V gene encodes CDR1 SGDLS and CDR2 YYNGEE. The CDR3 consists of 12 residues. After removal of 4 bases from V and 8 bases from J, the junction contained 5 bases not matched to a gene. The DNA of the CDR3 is TGTGCCAGCAGCTCACACAGGGGAGGCTACACCTTC. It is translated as CASSSHRGGYTF.

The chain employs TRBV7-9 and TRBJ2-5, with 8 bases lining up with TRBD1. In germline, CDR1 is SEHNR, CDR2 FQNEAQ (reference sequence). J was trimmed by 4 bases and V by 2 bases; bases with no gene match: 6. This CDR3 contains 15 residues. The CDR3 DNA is TGTGCCAGCAGCTTAACGACAGGGGCAGGAGAGACCCAGTACTTC. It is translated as CASSLTTGAGETQYF.

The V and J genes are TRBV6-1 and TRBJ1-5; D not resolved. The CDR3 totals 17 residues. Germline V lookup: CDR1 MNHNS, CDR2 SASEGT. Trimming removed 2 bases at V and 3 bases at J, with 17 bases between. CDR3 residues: CASSEQPQRPLNQPQHF. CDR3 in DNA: TGTGCCAGCAGTGAACAACCCCAGAGGCCGCTCAATCAGCCCCAGCATTTT.

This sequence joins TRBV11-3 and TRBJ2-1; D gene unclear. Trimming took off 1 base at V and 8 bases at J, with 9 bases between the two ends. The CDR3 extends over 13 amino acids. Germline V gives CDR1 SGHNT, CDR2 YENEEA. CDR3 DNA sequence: TGTGCCAGCAGCTTAGCTAGGAAGGATGAGCAGTTCTTC. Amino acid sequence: CASSLARKDEQFF.

CDR3 residues: CASRPTGIQTGYGYTF. The CDR3 nucleotides are TGTGCCAGCAGACCCACAGGGATTCAAACCGGCTATGGCTACACCTTC. The chain uses TRBV25-1 and TRBJ1-2; D may be TRBD1 (6 bases). This CDR3 is 16 amino acids long. The V gene lost 6 bases and the J gene lost 4 bases, with 21 bases spanning the gap. The germline V gene has CDR1 MGHDK and CDR2 SYGVNS.

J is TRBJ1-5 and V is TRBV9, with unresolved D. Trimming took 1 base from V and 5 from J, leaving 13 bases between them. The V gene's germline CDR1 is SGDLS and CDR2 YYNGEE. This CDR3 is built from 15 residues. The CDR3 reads CASSVSGQTDQPQHF. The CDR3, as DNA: TGTGCCAGCAGCGTAAGTGGGCAGACGGATCAGCCCCAGCATTTT.

CDR3 sequence reads: CASSSPREQETQYF. CDR3 nucleotides: TGTGCCAGCAGCTCCCCCCGGGAGCAAGAGACCCAGTACTTC. The V gene is TRBV5-4, the J gene TRBJ2-5; D might be TRBD2 (6 bases). Germline V gene data show CDR1 as SGHNT and CDR2 as YYREEE (reference sequence). The CDR3 runs to 14 residues. V dropped 3 bases and J dropped 2 bases, with 11 bases sitting between them.

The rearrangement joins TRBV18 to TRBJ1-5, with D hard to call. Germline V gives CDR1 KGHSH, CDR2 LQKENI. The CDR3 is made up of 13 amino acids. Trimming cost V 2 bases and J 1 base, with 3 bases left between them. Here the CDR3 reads CASSPESNQPQHF. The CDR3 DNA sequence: TGTGCCAGCTCACCAGAGAGCAATCAGCCCCAGCATTTT. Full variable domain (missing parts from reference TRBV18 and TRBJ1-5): NAGVMQNPRHLVRRRGQEARLRCSPMKGHSHVYWYRQLPEEGLKFMVYLQKENIIDESGMPKERFSAEFPKEGPSILRIQQVVRGDSAAYFCASSPESNQPQHFGDGTRLSIL.

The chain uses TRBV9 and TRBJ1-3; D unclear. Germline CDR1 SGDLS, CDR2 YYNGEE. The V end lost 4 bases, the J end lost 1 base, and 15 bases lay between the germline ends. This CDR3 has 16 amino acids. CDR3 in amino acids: CASSQPGGFSGNTIYF. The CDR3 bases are TGTGCCAGCAGCCAACCGGGAGGGTTTTCTGGAAACACCATATATTTT.

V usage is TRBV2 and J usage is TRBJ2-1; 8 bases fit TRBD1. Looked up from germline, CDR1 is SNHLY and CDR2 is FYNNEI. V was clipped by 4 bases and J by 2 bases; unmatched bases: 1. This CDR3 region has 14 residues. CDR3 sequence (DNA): TGTGCCAGCAGTGTCAGGGGGCCCTACAATGAGCAGTTCTTC. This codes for CASSVRGPYNEQFF.

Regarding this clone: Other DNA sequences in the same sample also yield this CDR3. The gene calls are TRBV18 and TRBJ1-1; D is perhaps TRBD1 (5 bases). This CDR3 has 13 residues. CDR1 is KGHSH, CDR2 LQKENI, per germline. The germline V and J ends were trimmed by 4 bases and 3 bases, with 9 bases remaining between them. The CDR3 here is CASSLGGDTEAFF. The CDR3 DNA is TGTGCCAGCTCACTGGGGGGGGACACTGAAGCTTTCTTT.

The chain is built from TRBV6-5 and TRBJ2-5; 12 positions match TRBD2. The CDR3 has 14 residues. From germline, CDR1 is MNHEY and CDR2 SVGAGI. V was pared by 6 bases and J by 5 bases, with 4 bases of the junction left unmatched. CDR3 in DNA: TGTGCCAGCAGGCCTAGCGGGGGGGCGGAGACCCAGTACTTC. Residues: CASRPSGGAETQYF.

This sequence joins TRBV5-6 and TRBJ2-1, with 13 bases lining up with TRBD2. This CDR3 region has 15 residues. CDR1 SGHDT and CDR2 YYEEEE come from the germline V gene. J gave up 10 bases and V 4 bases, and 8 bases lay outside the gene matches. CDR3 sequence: CASSLGLAGVWEQFF. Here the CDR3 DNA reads TGTGCCAGCAGCCTAGGACTAGCGGGAGTCTGGGAGCAGTTCTTC.

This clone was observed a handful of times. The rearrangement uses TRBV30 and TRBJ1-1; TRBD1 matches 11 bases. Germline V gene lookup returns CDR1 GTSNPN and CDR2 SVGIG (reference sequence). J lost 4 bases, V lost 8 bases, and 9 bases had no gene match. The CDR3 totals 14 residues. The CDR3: CAALLDRGRTEAFF. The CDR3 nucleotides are TGTGCCGCTCTTTTGGACAGGGGGCGCACTGAAGCTTTCTTT.

CDR3: CASSLDSGIYNEQFF. CDR3 nucleotides: TGTGCCAGCAGCTTGGACTCCGGTATCTACAATGAGCAGTTCTTC. The gene calls are TRBV5-5 and TRBJ2-1; no definite D call. This CDR3 has 15 residues. Germline-derived CDR1 and CDR2 are SGHKS and YYEKEE (reference sequence). V was shortened by 0 bases and J by 3 bases, with 10 bases between the two germline ends.

The CDR3 region is CASSRPEVNEKLFF. The CDR3 coding sequence is TGTGCCAGCAGCCGGCCGGAGGTGAATGAAAAACTGTTTTTT. The chain carries TRBV5-6 and TRBJ1-4, with D uncertain. The CDR3 sequence is 14 residues long. The germline V gene encodes CDR1 SGHDT and CDR2 YYEEEE. V lost 4 bases, J lost 5 bases, and 12 bases lay in between.

The CDR3 here is CASSLFPGGDNEQFF. The CDR3, as DNA: TGTGCCAGCAGCCTATTTCCCGGAGGGGACAATGAGCAGTTCTTC. The chain has TRBV3-1 (or the pseudogene TRBV3-2) and TRBJ2-1; weak D call: TRBD2 (6 bases). The germline CDR1 and CDR2 sequences are LGHDT and YNNKEL (reference sequence). The CDR3 is made up of 15 amino acids. Trimming cost V 4 bases and J 5 bases, with 15 bases left between them.

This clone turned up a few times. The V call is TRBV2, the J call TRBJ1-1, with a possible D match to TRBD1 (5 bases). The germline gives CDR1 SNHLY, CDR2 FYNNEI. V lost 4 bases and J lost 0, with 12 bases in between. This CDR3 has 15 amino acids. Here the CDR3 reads CASSVSGLMNTEAFF. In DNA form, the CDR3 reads TGTGCCAGCAGTGTCTCAGGGCTCATGAACACTGAAGCTTTCTTT.

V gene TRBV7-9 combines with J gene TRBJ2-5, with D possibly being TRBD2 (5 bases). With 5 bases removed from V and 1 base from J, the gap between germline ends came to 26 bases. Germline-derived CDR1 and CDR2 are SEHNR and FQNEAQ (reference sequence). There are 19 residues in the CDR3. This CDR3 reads CASSGRIGRTQLLQETQYF. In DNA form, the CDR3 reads TGTGCCAGCAGCGGTAGGATTGGGAGAACACAATTACTCCAAGAGACCCAGTACTTC.

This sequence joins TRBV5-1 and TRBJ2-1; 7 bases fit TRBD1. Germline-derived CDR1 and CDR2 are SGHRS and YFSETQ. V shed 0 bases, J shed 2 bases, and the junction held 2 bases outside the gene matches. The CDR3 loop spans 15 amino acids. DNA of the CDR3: TGCGCCAGCAGCTTGGAGGGGGCCACCTACAATGAGCAGTTCTTC. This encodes CASSLEGATYNEQFF.